This T cell receptor (beta chain) was sequenced during a study of blood T cell repertoires in COVID-19 (dated by TCRdb to about 2020). About the study as a whole: The collaborator samples originated in the United States, Italy and Spain and spanned the acute and convalescent phases of COVID-19. Deeply sampled blood TCRbeta repertoires from subjects exposed to, actively infected with, or recovered from COVID-19 were included in the dataset. The repertoires were released in a freely available public database meant as a resource for research on the immune response to SARS-CoV-2. Where available, HLA class I and class II types were taken from metadata supplied by the sample provider and were not determined by assay-based typing. The material from the prospective study consisted of cDNA or gDNA derived from T cells, B-cell-depleted T cells, or PBMCs. The samples were drawn from the first 160 participants of the ongoing ImmuneRACE study and from 1,254 subjects provided by 6 global collaborators. A de-identified subject ID, COVID-19 status, age in years and sex were almost always included in the sample metadata.

Only one count was recorded for this clone. The clone's antigen remains unknown. The record has no base qualities; no much larger clone is one base away. Participants in the prospective study were enrolled through a virtual design, were aged about 18 to 90 years, and lived in under 25 United States geographic areas. Cohort assignment in the prospective study relied on participant-reported clinical history from a screening survey and a study questionnaire. For ImmuneRACE Cohort 3, a participant was defined as recovered based on two consecutive negative NP/OP PCR tests, clearance by a healthcare professional, or resolution of symptoms. Each participant in the prospective study had whole blood, serum and a nasopharyngeal or oropharyngeal swab collected by mobile phlebotomists. Participants in the prospective study had the option to provide additional blood draws and questionnaires over an approximately 2-month period. Before DNA extraction, prospective study blood samples were shipped either frozen or at room temperature.

TCRbeta CDR3 regions were amplified from genomic DNA by means of the immunoSEQ Assay, a bias-controlled multiplex PCR. The authors processed their data as follows. The number of nucleated cells in each sample was estimated from the amplification of reference gene primers within the assay. To quantify the absolute abundance of each unique TCRbeta CDR3 rearrangement, sequence reads were collapsed and filtered. For each sample, productive Simpson clonality was calculated by taking the square root of Simpson's diversity index across productive rearrangements. In its TCRdb copy, this immuneACCESS table keeps in-frame sequences only and misses some clones. Where compared with another copy, unresolved V genes explain less than half of these, and the others have no known cause. The D gene and trimming were derived from the DNA, and the V and J assignments and clone size from that table. Present in this sample are around 450,000 clones, about 90% of which were seen just once. Of the sample, approximately 0.55% falls within the top ten clones.

V is clipped by 2 bases and J by 4 bases, and the sequence between their germline boundaries is 6 bases long. The CDR3 covers 13 residues, taking in both the cysteine and the phenylalanine. Only the CDR3 part of the read is kept: 39 bases, read in frame from the first base. The germline V gene provides CDR1 SGHNT and CDR2 YENEEA. Here is what the overall study found, with its caveats: Clinical and demographic metadata were provided uncurated, with the amount varying by source and participant.

Sequences were obtained from PBMCs or T cells enriched from blood (not recorded which). The sequence derives from a young man who had recovered from COVID-19. This receptor chain uses TRBV11-3 and TRBJ1-5; the D gene is not confidently resolved. The nucleotide sequence reads as follows: TGTGCCAGCAGCTTACGTCGGAATCAGCCCCAGCATTTT. This is translated as CASSLRRNQPQHF. With the portions outside the CDR3 filled from the reference TRBV11-3 and TRBJ1-5 genes, the complete variable region becomes EAGVVQSPRYKIIEKKQPVAFWCNPISGHNTLYWYLQNLGQGPELLIRYENEEAVDDSQLPKDRFSAERLKGVDSTLKIQPAELGDSAVYLCASSLRRNQPQHFGDGTRLSIL.